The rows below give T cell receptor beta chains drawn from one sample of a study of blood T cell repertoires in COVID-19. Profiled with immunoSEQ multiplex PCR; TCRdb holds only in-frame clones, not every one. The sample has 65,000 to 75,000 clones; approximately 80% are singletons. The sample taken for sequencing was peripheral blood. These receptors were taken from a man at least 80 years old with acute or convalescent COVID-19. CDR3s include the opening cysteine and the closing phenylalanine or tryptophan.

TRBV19,CASMGQGANEQFF
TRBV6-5,CASRQQGASSSPLHF
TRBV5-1,CASRGTAQDTQYF
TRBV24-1,CATSELTSAGYGNTIYF
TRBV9,CASSPFRGPGNSPLHF
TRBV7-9,CASSLEDSNQETQYF
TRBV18,CASSPTGGPGNTIYF
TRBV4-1,CASSQDWTGRNTEAFF
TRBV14,CASSPRGTNEKLFF
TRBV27,CASSSIPLAGGRVEQYF
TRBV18,CASSSGTGVYNEQFF
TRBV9,CASSPRIEVTGYGYTF
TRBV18,CASSPTGFYGYTF
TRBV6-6,CASSPGQGAPGELFF
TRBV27,CASKPGQKFYGYTF
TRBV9,CASSPRSSGANVLTF
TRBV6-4,CASSPQGHEQFF
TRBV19,CASTPGTGGGQPQHF
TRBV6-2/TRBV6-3,CASSYSFNRGGGYTF
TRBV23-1,CASSQSGTSGSERPYNEQFF
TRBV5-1,CASSLSAVYEQYF
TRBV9,CASSANLYNSPLHF
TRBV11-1,CASSVGQGSLTEAFF
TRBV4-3,CASSQDSGLYEQYF
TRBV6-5,CASLDPQGTRGYTF
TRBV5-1,CASSLDSTYEQYF
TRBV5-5,CASSQMGLPNTEAFF
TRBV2,CASSREGGYGYTF
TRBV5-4,CASSLKQGVLGEQYF
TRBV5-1,CASSLGQNTGELFF
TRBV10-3,CAISETGGNYEQYF
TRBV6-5,CASSWVLATPQYF
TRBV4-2,CASSQDQGNQPQHF
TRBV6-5,CAGGGATGEKLFF
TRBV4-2,CASSLRDRDEKLFF
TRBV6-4,CASSDWDRWRSGELFF
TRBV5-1,CASTPVGGVISTDTQYF
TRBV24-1,CATRGLWNTGELFF
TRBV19,CASSMEGSYNEQFF
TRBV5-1,CASSDLTGRADTQYF
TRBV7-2,CASSLGQGSHGYTF
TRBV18,CASSPRLDVYNEQFF
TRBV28,CASRDRDSSTDTQYF
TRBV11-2,CASSTGQGSYEQYF
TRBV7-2,CASSLATGSNQPQHF
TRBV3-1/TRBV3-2,CASSQNRGELQPQHF
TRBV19,CASSILGLSYNEQFF
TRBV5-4,CASSREGPDTQYF